Only one count was recorded for the clone carrying this T cell receptor beta chain. CDR1 and CDR2 from the germline V gene are SGHKS and YYEKEE (reference sequence). CDR3 length equals 15 residues. The V end lost 1 base, the J end lost 3 bases, and 13 bases lay between the germline ends. This specimen belongs to a study of control samples from healthy donors and cancer patients. Assay: immunoSEQ multiplex PCR; the TCRdb copy retains only in-frame clones and omits some. The table has 150,000 to 160,000 clones, 85% to 95% seen once. Input material: blood. This TCR derives from a man aged 45-60 years in good health. The chain is built from TRBV5-5 and TRBJ1-2; TRBD1 is a possible D gene (5 bases). For the CDR3, the DNA is TGTGCCAGCAGCTTGTACGTGGGGCAGGACTATGGCTACACCTTC. This codes for CASSLYVGQDYGYTF.